The T cell receptor (beta chain) described here comes from a study of blood T cell repertoires in COVID-19. Study details: Acute-phase and convalescent COVID-19 samples originated in the United States, Italy and Spain. PBMCs, B-cell-depleted T cells, or T cells were the source of the cDNA or gDNA that made up the material.

Produced via immunoSEQ multiplex PCR; TCRdb's table is partial and in-frame only. The table lists approximately 13,000 clones, just over 70% of them singletons. Germline assignment: CDR1 SNHLY and CDR2 FYNNEI. V was cut by 6 bases and J by 4 bases, with 10 bases left in between. This CDR3 has 13 residues. In Seattle, patients joined the study during active infection and were tracked longitudinally. Material for sequencing was peripheral blood. The source is a man aged 60 to 69 with COVID-19, enrolled during active disease. This rearrangement joins TRBV2 to TRBJ1-3, with D unclear. The CDR3 reads CASRVDIGNTIYF. CDR3 in DNA: TGTGCCAGCAGGGTTGACATCGGAAACACCATATATTTT.